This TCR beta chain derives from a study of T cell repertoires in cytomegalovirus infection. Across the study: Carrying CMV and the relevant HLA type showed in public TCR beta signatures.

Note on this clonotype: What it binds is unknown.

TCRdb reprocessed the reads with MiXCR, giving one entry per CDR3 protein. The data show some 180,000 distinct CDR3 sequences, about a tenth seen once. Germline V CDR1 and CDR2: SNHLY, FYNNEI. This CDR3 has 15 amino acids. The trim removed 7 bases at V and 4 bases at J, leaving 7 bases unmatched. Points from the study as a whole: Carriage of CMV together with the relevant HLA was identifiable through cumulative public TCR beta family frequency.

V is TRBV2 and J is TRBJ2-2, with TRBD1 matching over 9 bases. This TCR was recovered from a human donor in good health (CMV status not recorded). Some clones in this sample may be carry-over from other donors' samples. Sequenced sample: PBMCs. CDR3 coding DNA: TGTGCCAGCATTCGGGACAGGGCTGGCACCGGGGAGCTGTTTTTT. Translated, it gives CASIRDRAGTGELFF.